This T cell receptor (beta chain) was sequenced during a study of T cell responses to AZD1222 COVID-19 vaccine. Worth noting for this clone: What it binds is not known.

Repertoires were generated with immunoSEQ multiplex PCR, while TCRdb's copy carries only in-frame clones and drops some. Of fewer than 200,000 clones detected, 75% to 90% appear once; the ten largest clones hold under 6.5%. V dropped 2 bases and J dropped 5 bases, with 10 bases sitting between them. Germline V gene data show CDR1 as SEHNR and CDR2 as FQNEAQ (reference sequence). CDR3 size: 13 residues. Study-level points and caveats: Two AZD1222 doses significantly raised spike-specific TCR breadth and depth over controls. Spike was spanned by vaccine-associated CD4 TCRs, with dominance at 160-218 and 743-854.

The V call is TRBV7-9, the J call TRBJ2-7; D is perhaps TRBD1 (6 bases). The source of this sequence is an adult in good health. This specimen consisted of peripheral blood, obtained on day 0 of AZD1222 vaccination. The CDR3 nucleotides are TGTGCCAGCAGCTTACAGGGGTTCCACGAGCAGTACTTC. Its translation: CASSLQGFHEQYF.